A selection of T cell receptor beta chains follows, all from one sample in a study of metastatic and nonmetastatic thyroid tumors. TCRdb re-called clones via MiXCR from the PCR reads. The sample has 5,500 to 7,000 clones; 2.5% to 3.5% are singletons. Sequenced: tumor tissue. These receptors were obtained from a female donor with papillary thyroid cancer or a benign thyroid nodule (not recorded which). Some clones in this sample may be carry-over from other donors' samples. CDR3s include the opening cysteine and the closing phenylalanine or tryptophan. Each record gives: J gene, V gene, D gene, clone size, CDR3 protein, CDR3 DNA. A D gene is named only where the DNA matches it firmly. Size is stated for part of the rows, as once, few or many counts, or as a class when the clone is expanded.

j_gene: TRBJ2-3; v_gene: TRBV28; d_gene: .; abundance: medium-sized; CDR3aa: CASVIRGADTQYF; CDR3nt: TGTGCCAGCGTTATCAGGGGCGCAGATACGCAGTATTTT
j_gene: TRBJ2-2; v_gene: TRBV14; d_gene: .; abundance: many; CDR3aa: CASSHTGELFF; CDR3nt: TGTGCCAGCAGCCACACCGGGGAGCTGTTTTTT
j_gene: TRBJ2-7; v_gene: TRBV28; d_gene: TRBD2; abundance: many; CDR3aa: CATLGGGEQYF; CDR3nt: TGTGCCACCCTGGGGGGGGGCGAGCAGTACTTC
j_gene: TRBJ1-5; v_gene: TRBV7-2; d_gene: .; abundance: medium-sized; CDR3aa: CASSLGGGLLDSNQPQHF; CDR3nt: TGTGCCAGCAGCTTGGGTGGGGGGTTATTGGATAGCAATCAGCCCCAGCATTTT
j_gene: TRBJ1-5; v_gene: TRBV27; d_gene: .; abundance: .; CDR3aa: CAGSWGSNRPQHF; CDR3nt: TGTGCCGGCAGTTGGGGAAGCAATCGGCCCCAGCATTTT
j_gene: TRBJ2-2; v_gene: TRBV5-1; d_gene: .; abundance: many; CDR3aa: CASSLAVNANTGELFF; CDR3nt: TGCGCCAGCAGCTTGGCCGTCAACGCGAACACCGGGGAGCTGTTTTTT
j_gene: TRBJ2-2; v_gene: TRBV27; d_gene: .; abundance: medium-sized; CDR3aa: CASSPTRDMAGELFF; CDR3nt: TGTGCCAGCAGTCCTACCCGGGACATGGCCGGGGAGCTGTTTTTT
j_gene: TRBJ2-1; v_gene: TRBV5-1; d_gene: .; abundance: many; CDR3aa: CASSLAGGPNEQFF; CDR3nt: TGCGCCAGCAGCTTGGCCGGGGGCCCGAATGAGCAGTTCTTC
j_gene: TRBJ2-3; v_gene: TRBV6-1; d_gene: .; abundance: many; CDR3aa: CASRHRRGTDTQYF; CDR3nt: TGTGCCAGCAGGCACCGCCGGGGCACAGATACGCAGTATTTT
j_gene: TRBJ2-7; v_gene: TRBV29-1; d_gene: TRBD2; abundance: many; CDR3aa: CSVVLAGGAYEQYF; CDR3nt: TGCAGCGTTGTTCTAGCGGGAGGTGCCTACGAGCAGTACTTC
j_gene: TRBJ2-5; v_gene: TRBV9; d_gene: .; abundance: medium-sized; CDR3aa: CASSVDKETQYF; CDR3nt: TGTGCCAGCAGCGTAGATAAGGAGACCCAGTACTTC
j_gene: TRBJ2-7; v_gene: TRBV6-6; d_gene: .; abundance: many; CDR3aa: CASSYRKPGQGKGEQYF; CDR3nt: TGTGCCAGCAGTTACAGAAAACCGGGCCAGGGAAAGGGCGAGCAGTACTTC
j_gene: TRBJ2-1; v_gene: TRBV27; d_gene: TRBD1; abundance: .; CDR3aa: CASSTQGVKLYNEQFF; CDR3nt: TGTGCCAGCAGTACACAGGGGGTTAAGCTCTACAATGAGCAGTTCTTC
j_gene: TRBJ2-7; v_gene: TRBV13; d_gene: .; abundance: many; CDR3aa: CASSIRDEQYF; CDR3nt: TGTGCCAGCAGCATTAGGGATGAGCAGTACTTC
j_gene: TRBJ2-4; v_gene: TRBV9; d_gene: .; abundance: many; CDR3aa: CASSPRLTTDIQYF; CDR3nt: TGTGCCAGCAGCCCCCGACTTACCACGGACATTCAGTACTTC
j_gene: TRBJ2-5; v_gene: TRBV24-1; d_gene: .; abundance: many; CDR3aa: CATSDTPWETQYF; CDR3nt: TGTGCCACCAGTGATACCCCTTGGGAGACCCAGTACTTC
j_gene: TRBJ1-1; v_gene: TRBV28; d_gene: TRBD1; abundance: many; CDR3aa: CASSAGTGDYTEAFF; CDR3nt: TGTGCCAGCAGTGCCGGGACAGGGGACTACACTGAAGCTTTCTTT
j_gene: TRBJ2-5; v_gene: TRBV28; d_gene: .; abundance: medium-sized; CDR3aa: CASNLRREAKETQYF; CDR3nt: TGTGCCAGCAATTTACGCCGGGAAGCCAAAGAGACCCAGTACTTC
j_gene: TRBJ2-7; v_gene: TRBV6-1; d_gene: .; abundance: few; CDR3aa: CASRRYHNEQYF; CDR3nt: TGTGCCAGCCGGAGGTACCACAACGAGCAGTACTTC
j_gene: TRBJ2-2; v_gene: TRBV19; d_gene: .; abundance: many; CDR3aa: CASSIDRSNTGELFF; CDR3nt: TGTGCCAGTAGTATAGATAGAAGTAACACCGGGGAGCTGTTTTTT
j_gene: TRBJ1-5; v_gene: TRBV30; d_gene: TRBD1; abundance: many; CDR3aa: CAWSSQGDQPQHF; CDR3nt: TGTGCCTGGAGTTCCCAGGGGGACCAGCCCCAGCATTTT
j_gene: TRBJ2-5; v_gene: TRBV28; d_gene: .; abundance: medium-sized; CDR3aa: CASSSNRAGETQYF; CDR3nt: TGTGCCAGCAGTTCCAACAGGGCTGGGGAGACCCAGTACTTC
j_gene: TRBJ2-1; v_gene: TRBV7-2; d_gene: TRBD2; abundance: many; CDR3aa: CASSSGTSGDEQFF; CDR3nt: TGTGCCAGCAGCTCCGGGACTAGCGGGGATGAGCAGTTCTTC
j_gene: TRBJ1-5; v_gene: TRBV27; d_gene: .; abundance: medium-sized; CDR3aa: CASSWGSNQPQHF; CDR3nt: TGTGCCAGCAGTTGGGGAAGCAATCAGCCCCAGCATTTT
j_gene: TRBJ1-1; v_gene: TRBV28; d_gene: TRBD1; abundance: .; CDR3aa: CASSLDRGMTFF; CDR3nt: TGTGCCAGCAGTTTGGACAGGGGGATGACTTTCTTT
j_gene: TRBJ1-3; v_gene: TRBV11-2; d_gene: .; abundance: many; CDR3aa: CASSFRQSGNTIYF; CDR3nt: TGTGCCAGCAGCTTCCGACAATCTGGAAACACCATATATTTT
j_gene: TRBJ1-2; v_gene: TRBV7-6; d_gene: .; abundance: many; CDR3aa: CASTLLDAASYGYTF; CDR3nt: TGTGCCAGCACCCTCCTTGACGCGGCCAGCTATGGCTACACCTTC
j_gene: TRBJ1-2; v_gene: TRBV29-1; d_gene: .; abundance: many; CDR3aa: CSVEDRASYGYTF; CDR3nt: TGCAGCGTTGAAGATCGGGCGTCCTATGGCTACACCTTC
j_gene: TRBJ1-1; v_gene: TRBV27; d_gene: .; abundance: many; CDR3aa: CASSPDPLMDTEAFF; CDR3nt: TGTGCCAGCAGCCCCGATCCCCTCATGGACACTGAAGCTTTCTTT